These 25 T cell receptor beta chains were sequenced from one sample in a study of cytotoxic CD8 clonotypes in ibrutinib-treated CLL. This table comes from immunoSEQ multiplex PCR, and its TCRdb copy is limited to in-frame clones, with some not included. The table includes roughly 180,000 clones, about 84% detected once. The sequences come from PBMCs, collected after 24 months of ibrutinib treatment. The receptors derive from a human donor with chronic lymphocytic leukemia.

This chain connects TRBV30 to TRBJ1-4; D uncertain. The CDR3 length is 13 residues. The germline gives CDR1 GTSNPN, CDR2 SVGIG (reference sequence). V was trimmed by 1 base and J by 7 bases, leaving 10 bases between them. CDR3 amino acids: CAWSEGASEKLFF. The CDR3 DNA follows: TGTGCCTGGAGTGAAGGAGCTAGTGAAAAACTGTTTTTT.

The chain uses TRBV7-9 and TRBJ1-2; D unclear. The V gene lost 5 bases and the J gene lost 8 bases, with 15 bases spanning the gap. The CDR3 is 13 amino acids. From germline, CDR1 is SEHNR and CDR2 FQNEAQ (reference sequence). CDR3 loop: CASSHAGLTGYTF. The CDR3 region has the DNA TGTGCCAGCAGCCACGCTGGCCTGACGGGCTACACCTTC.

The CDR3 region is CASSIKAGIQETQYF. CDR3 nucleotides: TGTGCCAGTAGTATTAAGGCGGGAATCCAAGAGACCCAGTACTTC. The genes are TRBV19 and TRBJ2-5, with D possibly matching TRBD2 (6 bases). V lost 3 bases, J lost 1 base, and 12 bases lay in between. Germline V gene lookup returns CDR1 LNHDA and CDR2 SQIVND (reference sequence). The CDR3 extends over 15 amino acids.

CDR3 bases: TGTGCCAGTAGACCCGGGACAGGGAACTATGGCTACACCTTC. Residues: CASRPGTGNYGYTF. This chain joins TRBV19 and TRBJ1-2; TRBD1 agrees at 9 bases. The CDR3 sequence is 14 residues long. With V trimmed by 6 bases and J by 2 bases, 4 bases remained unmatched. Germline CDR1 is LNHDA and CDR2 is SQIVND (reference sequence).

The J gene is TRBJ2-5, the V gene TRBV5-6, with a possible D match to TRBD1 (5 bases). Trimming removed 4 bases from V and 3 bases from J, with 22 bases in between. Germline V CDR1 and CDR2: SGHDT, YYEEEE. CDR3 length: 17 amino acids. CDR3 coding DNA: TGTGCCAGCAGCCCCGAATGGGGCAGGTTAGGGAAAGAGACCCAGTACTTC. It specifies CASSPEWGRLGKETQYF.

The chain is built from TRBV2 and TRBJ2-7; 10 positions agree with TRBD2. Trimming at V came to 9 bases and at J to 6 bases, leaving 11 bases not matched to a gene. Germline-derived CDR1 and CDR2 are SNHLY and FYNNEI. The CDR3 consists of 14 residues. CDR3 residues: CASGLGLAYSEQYF. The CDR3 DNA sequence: TGTGCCAGTGGTTTGGGACTAGCGTATTCCGAGCAGTACTTC.

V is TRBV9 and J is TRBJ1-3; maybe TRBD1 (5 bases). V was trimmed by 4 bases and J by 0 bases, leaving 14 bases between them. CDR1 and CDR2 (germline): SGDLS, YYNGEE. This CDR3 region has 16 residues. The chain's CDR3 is CASSPRQFSSGNTIYF. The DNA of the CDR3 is TGTGCCAGCAGCCCTCGACAGTTTTCCTCTGGAAACACCATATATTTT.

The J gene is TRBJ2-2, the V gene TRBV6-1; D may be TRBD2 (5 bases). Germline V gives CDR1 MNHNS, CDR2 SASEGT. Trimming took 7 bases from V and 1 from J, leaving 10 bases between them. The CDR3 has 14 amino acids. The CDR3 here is CASTLARNTGELFF. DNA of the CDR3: TGTGCCAGCACCCTAGCTAGGAACACCGGGGAGCTGTTTTTT.

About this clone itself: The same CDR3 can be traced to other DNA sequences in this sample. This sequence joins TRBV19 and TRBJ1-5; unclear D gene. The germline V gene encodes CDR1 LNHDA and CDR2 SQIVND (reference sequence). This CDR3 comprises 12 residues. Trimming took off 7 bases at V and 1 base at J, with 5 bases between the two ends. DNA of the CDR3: TGTGCCAGTACCGCCAGCAATCAGCCCCAGCATTTT. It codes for CASTASNQPQHF.

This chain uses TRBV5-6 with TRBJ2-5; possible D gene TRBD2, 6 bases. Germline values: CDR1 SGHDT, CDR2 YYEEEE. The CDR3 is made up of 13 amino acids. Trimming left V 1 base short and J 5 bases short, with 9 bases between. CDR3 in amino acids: CASSLSGGETQYF. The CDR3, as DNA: TGTGCCAGCAGCTTGAGTGGAGGGGAGACCCAGTACTTC.

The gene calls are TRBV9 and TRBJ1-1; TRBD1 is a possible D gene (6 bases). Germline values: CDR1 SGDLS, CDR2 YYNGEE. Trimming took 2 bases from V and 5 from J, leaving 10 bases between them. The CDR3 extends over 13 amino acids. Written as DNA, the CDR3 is TGTGCCAGCAGCGTTACAGGGCGGACTGAAGCTTTCTTT. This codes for CASSVTGRTEAFF.

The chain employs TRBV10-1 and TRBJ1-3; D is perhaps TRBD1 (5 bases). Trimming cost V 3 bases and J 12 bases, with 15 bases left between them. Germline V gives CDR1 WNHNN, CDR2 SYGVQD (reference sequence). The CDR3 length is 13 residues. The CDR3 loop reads CASSETAGGIIYF. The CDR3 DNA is TGCGCCAGCAGTGAAACGGCTGGGGGGATCATATATTTT.

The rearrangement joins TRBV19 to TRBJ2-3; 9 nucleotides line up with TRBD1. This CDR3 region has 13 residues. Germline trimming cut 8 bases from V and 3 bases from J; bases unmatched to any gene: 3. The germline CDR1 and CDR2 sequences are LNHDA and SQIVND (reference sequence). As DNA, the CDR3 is TGTGCCAGTGGACAGGGGTATACAGATACGCAGTATTTT. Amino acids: CASGQGYTDTQYF.

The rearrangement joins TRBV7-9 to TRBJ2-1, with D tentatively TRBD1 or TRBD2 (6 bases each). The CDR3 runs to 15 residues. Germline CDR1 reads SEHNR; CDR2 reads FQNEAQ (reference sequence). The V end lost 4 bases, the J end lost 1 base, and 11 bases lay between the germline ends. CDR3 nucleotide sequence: TGTGCCAGCAGCTCCGGGGGCCCGTCCTACAATGAGCAGTTCTTC. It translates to CASSSGGPSYNEQFF.

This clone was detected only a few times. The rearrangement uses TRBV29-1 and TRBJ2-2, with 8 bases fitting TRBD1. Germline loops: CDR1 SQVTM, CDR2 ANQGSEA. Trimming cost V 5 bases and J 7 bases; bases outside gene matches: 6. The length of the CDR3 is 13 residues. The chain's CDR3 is CSVLPTGDGELFF. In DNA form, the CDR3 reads TGCAGCGTTTTACCGACAGGGGACGGGGAGCTGTTTTTT.

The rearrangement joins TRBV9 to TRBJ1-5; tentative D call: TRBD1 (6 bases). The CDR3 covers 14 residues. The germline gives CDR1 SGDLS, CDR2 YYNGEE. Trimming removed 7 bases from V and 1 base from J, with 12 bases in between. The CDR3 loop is CASPGVESNQPQHF. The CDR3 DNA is TGTGCCAGCCCAGGGGTGGAGAGCAATCAGCCCCAGCATTTT.

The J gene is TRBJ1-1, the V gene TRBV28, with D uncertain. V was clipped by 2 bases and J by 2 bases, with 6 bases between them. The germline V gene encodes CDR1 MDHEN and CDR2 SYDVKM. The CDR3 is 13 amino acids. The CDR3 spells CASSLRGNTEAFF. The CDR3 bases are TGTGCCAGCAGTTTACGGGGAAACACTGAAGCTTTCTTT.

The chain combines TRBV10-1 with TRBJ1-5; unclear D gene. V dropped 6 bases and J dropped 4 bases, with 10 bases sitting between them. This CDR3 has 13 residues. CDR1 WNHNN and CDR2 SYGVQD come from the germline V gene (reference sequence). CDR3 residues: CASSATGNQPQHF. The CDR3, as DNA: TGCGCCAGCAGCGCGACGGGTAATCAGCCCCAGCATTTT.

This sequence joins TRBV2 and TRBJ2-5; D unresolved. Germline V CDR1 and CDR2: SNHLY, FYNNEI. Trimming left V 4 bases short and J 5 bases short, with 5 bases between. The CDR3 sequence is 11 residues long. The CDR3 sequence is CASSVGETQYF. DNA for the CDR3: TGTGCCAGCAGTGTTGGGGAGACCCAGTACTTC.

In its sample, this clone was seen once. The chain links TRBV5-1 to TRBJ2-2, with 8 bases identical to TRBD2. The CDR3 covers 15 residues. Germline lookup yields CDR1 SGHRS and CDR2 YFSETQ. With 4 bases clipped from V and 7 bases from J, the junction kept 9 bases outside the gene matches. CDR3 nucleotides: TGCGCCAGCAGCCGTGCTCGGACTAGCCACGGGGAGCTGTTTTTT. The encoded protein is CASSRARTSHGELFF.

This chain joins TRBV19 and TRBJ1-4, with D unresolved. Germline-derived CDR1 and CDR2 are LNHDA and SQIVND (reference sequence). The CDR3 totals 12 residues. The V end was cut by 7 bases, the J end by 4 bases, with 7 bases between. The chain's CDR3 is CASTQVNEKLFF. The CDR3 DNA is TGTGCCAGTACCCAGGTTAATGAAAAACTGTTTTTT.

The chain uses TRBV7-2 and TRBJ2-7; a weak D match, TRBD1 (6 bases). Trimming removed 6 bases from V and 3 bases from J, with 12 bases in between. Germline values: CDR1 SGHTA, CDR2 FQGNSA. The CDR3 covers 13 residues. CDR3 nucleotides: TGTGCCAGCAGGGCAGGGGTGGTCTACGAGCAGTACTTC. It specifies CASRAGVVYEQYF.

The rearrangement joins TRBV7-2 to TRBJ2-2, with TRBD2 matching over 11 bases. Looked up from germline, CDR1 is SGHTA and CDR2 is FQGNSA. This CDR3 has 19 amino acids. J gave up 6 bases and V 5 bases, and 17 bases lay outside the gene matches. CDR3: CASSLKLSILAGASGELFF. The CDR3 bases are TGTGCCAGCAGCCTAAAACTTTCCATACTAGCGGGAGCATCCGGGGAGCTGTTTTTT.

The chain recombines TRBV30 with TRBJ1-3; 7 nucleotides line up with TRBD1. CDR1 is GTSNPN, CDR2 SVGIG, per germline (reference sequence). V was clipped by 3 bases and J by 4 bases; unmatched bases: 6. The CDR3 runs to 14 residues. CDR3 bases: TGTGCCTGGAGAGATACAGGGGTCGGAAACACCATATATTTT. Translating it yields CAWRDTGVGNTIYF.

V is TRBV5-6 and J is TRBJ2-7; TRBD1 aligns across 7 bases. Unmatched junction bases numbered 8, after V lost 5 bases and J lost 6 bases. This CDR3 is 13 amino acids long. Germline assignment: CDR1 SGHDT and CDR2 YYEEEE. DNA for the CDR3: TGTGCCAGCAGACCAGGGGGTTACGGCGAGCAGTACTTC. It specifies CASRPGGYGEQYF.